This TCR beta chain was sequenced in a study of beta chain features in type 1 diabetes. The CDR3 has 14 residues. V was cut by 5 bases and J by 8 bases, with 16 bases left in between. Germline assignment: CDR1 LNHDA and CDR2 SQIVND (reference sequence). The entirety of the isolated RNA underwent reverse transcription, so expressed TCRB transcripts were sequenced. TCRdb's copy holds only in-frame clones and misses some; the assay was immunoSEQ multiplex PCR. Of roughly 150,000 clones detected, less than 9.5% appear once; the ten largest clones hold 2.3%. Sequencing was performed on central memory CD4+ T cells from blood. The clonotype was recovered from a woman in her late teens or twenties in good health. J is TRBJ2-1 and V is TRBV19; a weak D match, TRBD1 (6 bases). CDR3 nucleotides: TGTGCCAGTAGTGCTGGGGGCCTACAATATGAGCAGTTCTTC. Translating it yields CASSAGGLQYEQFF.